Sequencing of this TCR beta chain was carried out in a study of blood T cell repertoires in COVID-19. At the level of the study: Sources were T cells, B-cell-depleted T cells, or PBMCs; the material itself was cDNA or gDNA.

Authors' analysis steps: Amplifying reference gene primers gave estimates of nucleated cell counts. The data were produced by immunoSEQ multiplex PCR, yet TCRdb's version contains in-frame clones alone and is incomplete. For V, J and clone size, that table is used; D and trimming come from the DNA. The sample consists of around 140,000 clones, 70% to 90% of them appearing once. This CDR3 spans 19 amino acids. V dropped 4 bases and J dropped 0 bases, with 22 bases sitting between them. The sequence derives from a human donor with acute or convalescent COVID-19. The donor label of this sample is uncertain. V gene TRBV23-1 combines with J gene TRBJ1-3; a possible D gene is TRBD1 (5 bases). TRBV23-1 has ORF status, its function being uncertain. Specimen: peripheral blood. CDR3 protein: CASSLWPSSDKSSGNTIYF. CDR3 sequence (DNA): TGCGCCAGCAGTCTTTGGCCTTCCTCGGACAAGAGCTCTGGAAACACCATATATTTT.